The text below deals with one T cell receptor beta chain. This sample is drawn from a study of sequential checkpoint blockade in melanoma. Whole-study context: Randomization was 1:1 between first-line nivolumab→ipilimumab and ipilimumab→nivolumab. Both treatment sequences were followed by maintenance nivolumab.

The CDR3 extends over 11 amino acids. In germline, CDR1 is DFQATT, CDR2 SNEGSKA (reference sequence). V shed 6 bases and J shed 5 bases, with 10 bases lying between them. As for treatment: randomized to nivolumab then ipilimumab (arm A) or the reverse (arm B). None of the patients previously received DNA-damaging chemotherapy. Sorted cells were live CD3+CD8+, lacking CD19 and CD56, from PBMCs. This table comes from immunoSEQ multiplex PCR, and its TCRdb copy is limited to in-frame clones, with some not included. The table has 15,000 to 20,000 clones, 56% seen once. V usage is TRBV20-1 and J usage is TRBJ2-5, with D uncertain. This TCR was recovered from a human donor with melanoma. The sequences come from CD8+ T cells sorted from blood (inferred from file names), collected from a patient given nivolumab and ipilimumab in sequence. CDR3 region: CSAPSRETQYF. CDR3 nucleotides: TGCAGTGCGCCAAGTCGGGAGACCCAGTACTTC.